Below, one T cell receptor beta chain is given with its context. The antigen it recognizes is unknown. No qualities accompany the bases; no much larger clone lies one base away. The CDR3 holds 15 amino acids from the cysteine to the phenylalanine. CDR3 DNA is the only sequence kept; it has 45 bases, read in frame from the first base. The V end gives up 5 bases and the J end 2 bases, leaving 6 bases in the junction not matched to a gene. The library was generated by 5' RACE. Reads for this sample came from a NextSeq 500. Unique molecular identifiers were attached to individual cDNA molecules in the TCR library protocol so that sequencing error and PCR bias could be corrected. Sequencing covered both TCR alpha and beta chains, and within each sample the abundances of alpha and beta sequences were tightly co-correlated. On the study's bioinformatics: V gene, J gene and CDR3 annotation of TCR sequences was performed with Decombinator V4. Expanded TCRs were defined as changing significantly between any two time points under a Poisson model with p below 0.0001. TCR abundances were normalised to the total number of TCRs sequenced in each sample and reported as counts per million. MAIT TCRs were defined by TRAV1-2 paired with TRAJ12, TRAJ20 or TRAJ33, and iNKT TCRs by TRAV10 paired with TRAJ18. A search of VDJdb, accessed on 1 November 2021, was run for TCRs annotated to CMV, EBV and SARS-CoV-2, with TCRs annotated for multiple antigens excluded. TCRdb redid the processing of the public reads, applying fastp at Q25 and MiXCR, and retained in-frame beta chains. Each CDR3 protein gets just one entry, which takes the most common genes and DNA from the rows behind it. TCRdb, rather than the study authors, made the V and J calls. For this sample there are around 66,000 distinct CDR3 sequences; under 15% appear just once. The ten largest clones capture about 8% of the sample.

The data were taken from a study of early T cells in non-severe SARS-CoV-2 infection (dated by TCRdb to the early 2020s). General notes on the study: TCR sequencing used bulk RNA from unsorted whole blood, so alpha and beta chains could not be paired.

Points the paper makes about the study in general: VDJdb matching was skewed toward anti-spike CD8 responses, so virus-specific expansions were likely underestimated and private and CD4 specificities were missed.

The study was a case-control design nested within a healthcare worker cohort in London, UK, with weekly nasopharyngeal swab PCR tests and blood sampling. Between 23 and 31 March 2020, the week of the UK lockdown, healthcare workers were enrolled and then followed up weekly for as long as 16 weeks. The V gene is TRBV12-3 or TRBV12-4 and the J gene is TRBJ2-7; the central 10 bases match TRBD2. This clonotype was obtained from an adult who was a healthcare worker with PCR-confirmed SARS-CoV-2 infection or an uninfected control (not recorded which). Sample: whole blood. The sequenced DNA: TGTGCCAGCAGTCTAGGACTAGCGGCCGCCTACGAGCAGTACTTC. It specifies CASSLGLAAAYEQYF.